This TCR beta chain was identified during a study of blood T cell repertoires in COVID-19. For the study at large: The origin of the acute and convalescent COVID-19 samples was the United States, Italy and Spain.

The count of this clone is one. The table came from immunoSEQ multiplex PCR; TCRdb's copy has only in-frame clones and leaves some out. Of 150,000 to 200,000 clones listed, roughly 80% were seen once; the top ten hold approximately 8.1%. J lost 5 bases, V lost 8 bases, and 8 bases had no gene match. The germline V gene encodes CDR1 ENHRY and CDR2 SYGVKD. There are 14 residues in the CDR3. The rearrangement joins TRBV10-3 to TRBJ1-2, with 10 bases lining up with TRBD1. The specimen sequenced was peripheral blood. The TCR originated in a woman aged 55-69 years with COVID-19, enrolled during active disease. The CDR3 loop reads CAIGGTGVEYGYTF. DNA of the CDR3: TGTGCCATCGGGGGGACAGGGGTGGAGTATGGCTACACCTTC.